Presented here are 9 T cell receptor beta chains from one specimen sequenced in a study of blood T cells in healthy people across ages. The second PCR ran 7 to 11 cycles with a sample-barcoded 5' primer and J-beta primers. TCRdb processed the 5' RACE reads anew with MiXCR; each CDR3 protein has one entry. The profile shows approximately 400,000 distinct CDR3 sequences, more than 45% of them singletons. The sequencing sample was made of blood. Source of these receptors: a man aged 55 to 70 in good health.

The CDR3: CASGVSGANVLTF. DNA of the CDR3: TGTGCCAGCGGTGTCTCTGGGGCCAACGTCCTGACTTTC. The rearrangement joins TRBV3-1 to TRBJ2-6; D unresolved. V lost 8 bases to trimming and J lost 0 bases, with 5 bases between them. The CDR3 totals 13 residues. Germline CDR1 reads LGHDT; CDR2 reads YNNKEL (reference sequence).

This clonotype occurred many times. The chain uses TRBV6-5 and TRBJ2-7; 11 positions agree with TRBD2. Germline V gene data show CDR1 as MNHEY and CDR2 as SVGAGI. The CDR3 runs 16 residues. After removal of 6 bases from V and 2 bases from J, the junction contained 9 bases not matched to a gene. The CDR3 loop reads CASSKLAGANPYEQYF. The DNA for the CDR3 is TGTGCCAGCAGCAAACTAGCGGGGGCCAACCCCTACGAGCAGTACTTC.

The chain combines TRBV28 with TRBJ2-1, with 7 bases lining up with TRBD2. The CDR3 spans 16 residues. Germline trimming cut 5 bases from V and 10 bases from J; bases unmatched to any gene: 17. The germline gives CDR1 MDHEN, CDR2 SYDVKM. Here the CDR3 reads CASSAHLPAGPGEQFF. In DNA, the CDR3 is TGTGCCAGCAGTGCACATCTTCCAGCGGGGCCAGGGGAGCAGTTCTTC. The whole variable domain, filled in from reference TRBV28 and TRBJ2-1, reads DVKVTQSSRYLVKRTGEKVFLECVQDMDHENMFWYRQDPGLGLRLIYFSYDVKMKEKGDIPEGYSVSREKKERFSLILESASTNQTSMYLCASSAHLPAGPGEQFFGPGTRLTVL.

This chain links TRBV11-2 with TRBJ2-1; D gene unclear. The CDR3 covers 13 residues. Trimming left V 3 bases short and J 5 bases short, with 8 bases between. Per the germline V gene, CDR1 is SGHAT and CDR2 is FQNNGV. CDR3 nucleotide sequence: TGTGCCAGCAGCTTGTCCCGGAACAATGAGCAGTTCTTC. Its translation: CASSLSRNNEQFF.

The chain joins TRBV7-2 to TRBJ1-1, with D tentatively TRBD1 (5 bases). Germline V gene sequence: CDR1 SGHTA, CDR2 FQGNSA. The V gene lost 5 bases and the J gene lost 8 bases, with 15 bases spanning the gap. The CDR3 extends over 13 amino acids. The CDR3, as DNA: TGTGCCAGCAGCACCCGGGGGGGATTAGAAGCTTTCTTT. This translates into CASSTRGGLEAFF. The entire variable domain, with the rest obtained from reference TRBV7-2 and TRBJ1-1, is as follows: GAGVSQSPSNKVTEKGKDVELRCDPISGHTALYWYRQSLGQGLEFLIYFQGNSAPDKSGLPSDRFSAERTGGSVSTLTIQRTQQEDSAVYLCASSTRGGLEAFFGQGTRLTVV.

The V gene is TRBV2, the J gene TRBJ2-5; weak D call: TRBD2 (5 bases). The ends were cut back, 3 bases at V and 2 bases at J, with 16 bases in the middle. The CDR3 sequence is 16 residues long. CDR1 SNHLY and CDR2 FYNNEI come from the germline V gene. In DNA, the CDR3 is TGTGCCAGCAGTGAGTTAGGCGGTGGAGGACAAGAGACCCAGTACTTC. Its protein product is CASSELGGGGQETQYF.

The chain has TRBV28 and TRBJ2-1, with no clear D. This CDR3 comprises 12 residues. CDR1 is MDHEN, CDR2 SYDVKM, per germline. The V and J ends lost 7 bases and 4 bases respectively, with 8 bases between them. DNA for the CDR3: TGTGCCAGCAACAAAGGGTACAATGAGCAGTTCTTC. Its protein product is CASNKGYNEQFF.

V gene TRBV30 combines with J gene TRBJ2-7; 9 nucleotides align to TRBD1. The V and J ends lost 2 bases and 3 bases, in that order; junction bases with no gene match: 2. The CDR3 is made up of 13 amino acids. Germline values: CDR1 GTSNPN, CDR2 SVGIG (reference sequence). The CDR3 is CAWSTGGGYEQYF. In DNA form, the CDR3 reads TGTGCCTGGAGTACAGGGGGCGGCTACGAGCAGTACTTC.

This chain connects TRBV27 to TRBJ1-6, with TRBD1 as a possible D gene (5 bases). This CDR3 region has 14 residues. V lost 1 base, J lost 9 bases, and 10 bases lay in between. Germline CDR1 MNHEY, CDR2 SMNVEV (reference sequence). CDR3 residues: CASSLLAGTSPLHF. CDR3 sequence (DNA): TGTGCCAGCAGTTTATTGGCAGGGACTTCACCCCTCCACTTT.